The clone carrying this T cell receptor beta chain was counted only a few times. This specimen belongs to a study of blood T cells in healthy people across ages. The CDR3 totals 20 residues. CDR1 and CDR2 from the germline V gene are SGHRS and YFSETQ. The J segment lost 3 bases and the V segment lost 3 bases, leaving 20 bases of the junction unmatched. Isolation per sample recovered at least 7 million PBMCs. The total RNA that was extracted per sample amounted to at least 5 micrograms. The use of a sample-barcoded 5' primer and a J-beta primer mix characterized a second PCR of roughly 6 to 11 cycles. TCRdb recomputed calls from the 5' RACE reads with MiXCR, one row per CDR3 protein. Among around 2 million distinct CDR3 sequences listed, approximately 40% were seen once.

This clonotype was obtained from a human donor in good health. The rearrangement uses TRBV5-1 and TRBJ1-2; 10 nucleotides agree with TRBD1. Input material: blood. Here the CDR3 DNA reads TGCGCCAGCAGCTACTTCGACGTTGACAGGGGGCTAAGTTTGTACTATGGCTACACCTTC. It translates to CASSYFDVDRGLSLYYGYTF. Variable domain in full (rest from reference TRBV5-1 and TRBJ1-2): KAGVTQTPRYLIKTRGQQVTLSCSPISGHRSVSWYQQTPGQGLQFLFEYFSETQRNKGNFPGRFSGRQFSNSRSEMNVSTLELGDSALYLCASSYFDVDRGLSLYYGYTFGSGTRLTVV.